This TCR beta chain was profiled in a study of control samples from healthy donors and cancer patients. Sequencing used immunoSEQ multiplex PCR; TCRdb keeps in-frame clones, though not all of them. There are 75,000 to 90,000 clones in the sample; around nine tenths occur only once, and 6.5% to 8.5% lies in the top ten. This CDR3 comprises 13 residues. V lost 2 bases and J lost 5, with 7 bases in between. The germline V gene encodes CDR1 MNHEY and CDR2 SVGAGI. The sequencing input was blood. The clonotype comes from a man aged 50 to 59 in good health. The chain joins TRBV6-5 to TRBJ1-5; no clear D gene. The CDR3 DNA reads TGTGCCAGCAGTTACAGGAGAGATCAGCCCCAGCATTTT. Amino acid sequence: CASSYRRDQPQHF.